This T cell receptor (beta chain) was documented in a study of T cell responses to AZD1222 COVID-19 vaccine. Regarding the study as a whole: A reported finding is that nearly half of spike-specific TCRs target unmutated variant regions. An increase in Spike-specific TCR breadth and depth was observed after two AZD1222 doses. All repertoire sampling was performed exclusively after the peak T cell response.

Points on this clone: Its antigen is unidentified.

This CDR3 is built from 16 residues. J was trimmed by 4 bases and V by 4 bases; bases with no gene match: 7. CDR1 and CDR2 (germline): SGHRS, YFSETQ. The data were produced by immunoSEQ multiplex PCR, yet TCRdb's version contains in-frame clones alone and is incomplete. The data hold 150,000 to 250,000 clones, with roughly 92% observed a single time. Whether given at about 4 or about 12 weeks, second doses were pooled. The clonotype originates from an adult who received the AZD1222 COVID-19 vaccine. Sequences were derived from peripheral blood, sampled 28 days after the second AZD1222 dose. This chain joins TRBV5-1 and TRBJ2-1, with 11 bases identical to TRBD2. CDR3 region: CASSPVAGGPYNEQFF. The DNA for the CDR3 is TGCGCCAGCAGCCCTGTAGCGGGGGGGCCGTACAATGAGCAGTTCTTC. Full variable domain (missing parts from reference TRBV5-1 and TRBJ2-1): KAGVTQTPRYLIKTRGQQVTLSCSPISGHRSVSWYQQTPGQGLQFLFEYFSETQRNKGNFPGRFSGRQFSNSRSEMNVSTLELGDSALYLCASSPVAGGPYNEQFFGPGTRLTVL.